The 5 T cell receptor beta chains below come from one sample, sequenced in a study of early T cells in non-severe SARS-CoV-2 infection (dated by TCRdb to the early 2020s). Libraries came from 5' RACE. TCRdb names NextSeq 500 as the instrument used. Starting from the raw public reads, TCRdb applied fastp trimming at Q25, assembled clones with MiXCR and retained in-frame beta chains. CDR3 protein duplicates are merged, each entry listing the most common genes and DNA. This sample has about 22,000 distinct CDR3 sequences in its table, and 4.5% to 5% of those were observed once. The top ten clones comprise about 7.8% of the sample. The sequenced sample was whole blood. Receptors were obtained from an adult who was a healthcare worker with PCR-confirmed SARS-CoV-2 infection or an uninfected control (not recorded which).

This clonotype occurred many times. This sequence joins TRBV7-2 and TRBJ2-1; 9 bases fit TRBD2. Germline V CDR1 and CDR2: SGHTA, FQGNSA. The CDR3 is made up of 15 amino acids. V gave up 4 bases and J gave up 6 bases; unmatched junction bases: 7. The CDR3 is CASSYLTSGLNEQFF. CDR3 bases: TGTGCCAGCAGCTACCTGACTAGCGGCCTCAATGAGCAGTTCTTC.

This clonotype was seen ten or more times. The chain's CDR3 is CASSQERGTGLVDGYTF. In DNA, the CDR3 is TGCGCCAGCAGCCAAGAAAGGGGAACTGGGTTAGTTGATGGCTACACCTTC. This chain joins TRBV4-1 and TRBJ1-2; D is possibly TRBD1 (5 bases). Germline-derived CDR1 and CDR2 are MGHRA and YSYEKL. The CDR3 length is 17 residues. Trimming took 0 bases from V and 6 from J, leaving 20 bases between them.

In this sample, this clonotype turned up a few times. This chain connects TRBV29-1 to TRBJ2-3; perhaps TRBD1 as D (6 bases). Germline CDR1 and CDR2: SQVTM and ANQGSEA. The V and J ends lost 5 bases and 4 bases respectively, with 10 bases between them. The CDR3 is made up of 12 amino acids. In nucleotides, the CDR3 is TGCAGCGTTCTACAGGGCTCAGATACGCAGTATTTT. As protein: CSVLQGSDTQYF.

This chain uses TRBV5-1 with TRBJ1-3, with D perhaps matching TRBD1 (5 bases). The CDR3 is 17 amino acids. The germline V gene has CDR1 SGHRS and CDR2 YFSETQ. The V end was cut by 0 bases, the J end by 4 bases, with 17 bases between. This CDR3 is CASSLVQGSVLGNTIYF. CDR3 bases: TGCGCCAGCAGCTTGGTCCAGGGAAGTGTGTTGGGAAACACCATATATTTT.

In this sample, this clonotype turned up many times. The chain carries TRBV18 and TRBJ1-5, with D perhaps TRBD1 (6 bases). Trimming pared 6 bases from V and 3 bases from J, leaving 24 bases between. This CDR3 comprises 18 residues. Germline CDR1 reads KGHSH; CDR2 reads LQKENI. The CDR3 coding sequence is TGTGCCAGCTCCCTAAAAAGTCGGGACAACCCGACCAATCAGCCCCAGCATTTT. Translating it yields CASSLKSRDNPTNQPQHF.